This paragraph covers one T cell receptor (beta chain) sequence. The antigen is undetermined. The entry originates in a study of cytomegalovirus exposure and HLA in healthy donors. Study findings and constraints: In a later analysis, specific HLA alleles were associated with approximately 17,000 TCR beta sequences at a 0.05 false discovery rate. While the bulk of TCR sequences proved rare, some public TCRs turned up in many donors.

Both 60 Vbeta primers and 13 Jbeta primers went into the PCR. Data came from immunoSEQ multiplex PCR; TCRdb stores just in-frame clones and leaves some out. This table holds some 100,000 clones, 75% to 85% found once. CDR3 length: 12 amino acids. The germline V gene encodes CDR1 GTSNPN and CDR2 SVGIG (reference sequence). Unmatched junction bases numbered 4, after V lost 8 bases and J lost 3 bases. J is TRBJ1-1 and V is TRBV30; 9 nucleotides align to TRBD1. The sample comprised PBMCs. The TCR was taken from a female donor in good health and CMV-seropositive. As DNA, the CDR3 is TGTGCCACGACAGGGGGGGACACTGAAGCTTTCTTT. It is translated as CATTGGDTEAFF.